The 32 T cell receptor beta chains presented below share a single source sample, sequenced in a study of shared clonotypes between healthy human individuals. Sequencing used immunoSEQ multiplex PCR; TCRdb keeps in-frame clones, though not all of them. The repertoire consists of 400,000 to 600,000 clones, with about 96% occurring once and the leading ten covering about 0.068%. The sequenced material came from naive CD4+ T cells sorted from blood. The subset: CD45RA+ positively selected. The receptors stem from a woman younger than 45 in good health.

The rearrangement uses TRBV7-8 and TRBJ1-2, with 9 bases that match TRBD1. Germline lookup yields CDR1 SGHVS and CDR2 FQNEAQ. The CDR3 has 13 residues. V trimming: 5 bases; J trimming: 7 bases; junction bases outside the gene matches: 5. The CDR3 DNA sequence: TGTGCCAGCAGCCGACGGACAGGGGTTGGCTACACCTTC. Translating gives CASSRRTGVGYTF.

The chain joins TRBV29-1 to TRBJ2-3; 7 bases match TRBD1. CDR1 and CDR2 (germline): SQVTM, ANQGSEA. V was clipped by 4 bases and J by 3 bases; unmatched bases: 4. The length of the CDR3 is 13 residues. DNA of the CDR3: TGCAGCGTTGCCCTGGACAGGACAGATACGCAGTATTTT. Translated: CSVALDRTDTQYF.

Worth noting for this clone: Sequence at one end of the junction differs from germline and may be a read error. The CDR3 spells CASSLAPQGGQETQYF. The DNA of the CDR3 is TGTGCCAGCAGCCTAGCCCCACAGGGGGGACAAGAGACCCAGTACTTC. J is TRBJ2-5 and V is TRBV7-7, with 8 bases identical to TRBD1. This CDR3 contains 16 residues. Germline V gene lookup returns CDR1 SSHAT and CDR2 FNYEAQ (reference sequence).

The chain recombines TRBV5-4 with TRBJ2-3; D is perhaps TRBD2 (6 bases). The germline CDR1 and CDR2 sequences are SGHNT and YYREEE (reference sequence). CDR3 length: 14 amino acids. Trimming left V 3 bases short and J 1 base short, with 9 bases between. The CDR3 DNA follows: TGTGCCAGCAGCTCTGGGACTCGCACAGATACGCAGTATTTT. This translates into CASSSGTRTDTQYF.

This clone occurred once. The V gene is TRBV18, the J gene TRBJ1-1; TRBD1 matches at 8 bases. Trimming at V came to 4 bases and at J to 5 bases, leaving 9 bases not matched to a gene. Germline CDR1 reads KGHSH; CDR2 reads LQKENI. The CDR3 is 15 amino acids. The CDR3 loop reads CASSLETGVRTEAFF. The CDR3 DNA reads as TGTGCCAGCTCACTCGAGACAGGGGTGCGGACTGAAGCTTTCTTT.

The chain employs TRBV28 and TRBJ1-4; no definite D call. CDR3 length: 13 amino acids. The V gene lost 6 bases and the J gene lost 10 bases, with 15 bases spanning the gap. Germline values: CDR1 MDHEN, CDR2 SYDVKM. The CDR3 nucleotides read TGTGCCAGCAGCTCTTCGAACGAGGGAAAACTGTTTTTT. It yields the protein CASSSSNEGKLFF.

CDR3 nucleotides: TGTGCCAGCAGCTTGGGCGGGGGGAATCCCTACGAGCAGTACTTC. This encodes CASSLGGGNPYEQYF. This chain joins TRBV5-4 and TRBJ2-7; TRBD2 aligns across 8 bases. This CDR3 contains 15 residues. The germline V gene has CDR1 SGHNT and CDR2 YYREEE (reference sequence). Trimming took 0 bases from V and 2 from J; bases not matched to a gene: 4.

This chain joins TRBV27 and TRBJ2-1; the D is unclear. Germline values: CDR1 MNHEY, CDR2 SMNVEV (reference sequence). The germline V and J ends were trimmed by 6 bases and 4 bases, with 10 bases remaining between them. This CDR3 region has 13 residues. For the CDR3, the DNA is TGTGCCAGCAGGCGCGTGGGGTACAATGAGCAGTTCTTC. Amino acids: CASRRVGYNEQFF.

V and J are TRBV29-1 and TRBJ2-1; TRBD1 agrees at 8 bases. The germline gives CDR1 SQVTM, CDR2 ANQGSEA. CDR3 length: 15 amino acids. V lost 4 bases to trimming and J lost 6 bases; unmatched junction nucleotides: 11. CDR3 in amino acids: CSVAIGQGRGNEQFF. CDR3 coding DNA: TGCAGCGTTGCTATAGGACAGGGTAGGGGCAATGAGCAGTTCTTC.

The chain links TRBV19 to TRBJ2-2; 9 bases align to TRBD1. The CDR3 contains 15 residues. Trimming removed 6 bases from V and 6 bases from J; junction bases left unmatched: 8. CDR1 and CDR2 (germline): LNHDA, SQIVND (reference sequence). The CDR3 DNA is TGTGCCAGTAGCGGGACAGGGTCGAATCCCGGGGAGCTGTTTTTT. It translates to CASSGTGSNPGELFF.

This clone occurred once. V usage is TRBV27 and J usage is TRBJ2-5, with a tentative D call TRBD1 (6 bases). The CDR3 length is 16 residues. V was trimmed by 5 bases and J by 0 bases, leaving 16 bases between them. Germline CDR1 reads MNHEY; CDR2 reads SMNVEV (reference sequence). CDR3 sequence: CASSLRTAPYQETQYF. The CDR3 nucleotides are TGTGCCAGCAGTCTCCGGACAGCGCCGTACCAAGAGACCCAGTACTTC.

J is TRBJ1-2 and V is TRBV5-8; the D is unclear. Germline lookup yields CDR1 SGHTS and CDR2 YDEGEE. V lost 0 bases and J 4 bases, leaving 10 bases between the germline ends. The CDR3 length is 14 residues. CDR3 in DNA: TGTGCCAGCAGCTTGGTCCCGGGCCCCTATGGCTACACCTTC. This sequence encodes CASSLVPGPYGYTF.

The chain uses TRBV2 and TRBJ1-3; 10 nucleotides match TRBD1. Germline CDR1 and CDR2: SNHLY and FYNNEI. This CDR3 is built from 15 residues. Trimming took 3 bases from V and 5 from J; bases not matched to a gene: 4. DNA for the CDR3: TGTGCCAGCAGTGATAGGGGACAGGGGAGAAACACCATATATTTT. This gives the protein CASSDRGQGRNTIYF. Complete variable domain (other parts from reference TRBV2 and TRBJ1-3): EPEVTQTPSHQVTQMGQEVILRCVPISNHLYFYWYRQILGQKVEFLVSFYNNEISEKSEIFDDQFSVERPDGSNFTLKIRSTKLEDSAMYFCASSDRGQGRNTIYFGEGSWLTVV.

The chain links TRBV5-1 to TRBJ2-7, with D perhaps matching TRBD2 (6 bases). The CDR3 has 17 amino acids. Germline V lookup: CDR1 SGHRS, CDR2 YFSETQ. Trimming left V 3 bases short and J 4 bases short, with 23 bases between. The CDR3 coding sequence is TGCGCCAGCAGCTCTAGACTAGGACCGGGCGTACGGTACGAGCAGTACTTC. It specifies CASSSRLGPGVRYEQYF.

The chain combines TRBV7-9 with TRBJ1-2; tentative D call: TRBD1 (6 bases). The V gene lost 5 bases and the J gene lost 5 bases, with 12 bases spanning the gap. Germline V CDR1 and CDR2: SEHNR, FQNEAQ (reference sequence). The CDR3 extends over 13 amino acids. The CDR3, as DNA: TGTGCCAGCAGCCAGGACAGTTTATATGGCTACACCTTC. Its translation: CASSQDSLYGYTF. Full variable domain (remainder filled in from reference TRBV7-9 and TRBJ1-2): DTGVSQNPRHKITKRGQNVTFRCDPISEHNRLYWYRQTLGQGPEFLTYFQNEAQLEKSRLLSDRFSAERPKGSFSTLEIQRTEQGDSAMYLCASSQDSLYGYTFGSGTRLTVV.

The chain uses TRBV5-1 and TRBJ1-2, with 7 positions matching TRBD1. This CDR3 region has 14 residues. V gave up 0 bases and J gave up 5 bases; unmatched junction bases: 4. Germline V CDR1 and CDR2: SGHRS, YFSETQ. The CDR3 DNA reads TGCGCCAGCAGCTTGGGGGACAGCGATTATGGCTACACCTTC. It encodes CASSLGDSDYGYTF.

The J gene is TRBJ2-5, the V gene TRBV7-3, with 8 bases fitting TRBD2. Trimming took 0 bases from V and 4 from J; bases not matched to a gene: 13. The length of the CDR3 is 18 residues. Germline lookup yields CDR1 SGHTA and CDR2 FQGTGA. Here the CDR3 reads CASSLTFMAGTRLETQYF. In DNA, the CDR3 is TGTGCCAGCAGCTTAACTTTTATGGCAGGGACTAGGTTAGAGACCCAGTACTTC. Using reference TRBV7-3 and TRBJ2-5 for the parts outside the CDR3, the full variable domain is GAGVSQTPSNKVTEKGKYVELRCDPISGHTALYWYRQSLGQGPEFLIYFQGTGAADDSGLPNDRFFAVRPEGSVSTLKIQRTERGDSAVYLCASSLTFMAGTRLETQYFGPGTRLLVL.

This chain uses TRBV5-4 with TRBJ2-3, with TRBD2 matching 16 bases. The germline gives CDR1 SGHNT, CDR2 YYREEE (reference sequence). The trim removed 4 bases at V and 6 bases at J, leaving 2 bases unmatched. CDR3 length equals 15 residues. CDR3 region: CASSPGLAGGDTQYF. The CDR3 nucleotides are TGTGCCAGCAGCCCGGGACTAGCGGGAGGGGATACGCAGTATTTT. Filled out from reference TRBV5-4 and TRBJ2-3, the complete variable domain reads ETGVTQSPTHLIKTRGQQVTLRCSSQSGHNTVSWYQQALGQGPQFIFQYYREEENGRGNFPPRFSGLQFPNYSSELNVNALELDDSALYLCASSPGLAGGDTQYFGPGTRLTVL.

This clone was recorded a few times. V usage is TRBV7-9 and J usage is TRBJ2-2; D is perhaps TRBD2 (5 bases). V was trimmed by 2 bases and J by 8 bases, leaving 9 bases between them. Germline CDR1 and CDR2: SEHNR and FQNEAQ (reference sequence). The CDR3 runs to 13 residues. CDR3 nucleotides: TGTGCCAGCAGCTTACCGGGGTCTGGGGAGCTGTTTTTT. Its translation: CASSLPGSGELFF.

This chain uses TRBV7-9 with TRBJ1-1; D remains unclear. The V gene's germline CDR1 is SEHNR and CDR2 FQNEAQ (reference sequence). Trimming removed 3 bases from V and 0 bases from J, with 14 bases in between. CDR3 length equals 16 residues. The CDR3 bases are TGTGCCAGCAGCTTTGTAGGGTGGCGGATGAACACTGAAGCTTTCTTT. It yields the protein CASSFVGWRMNTEAFF.

The V gene is TRBV6-1, the J gene TRBJ1-5, with D maybe TRBD1 (5 bases). The germline V gene encodes CDR1 MNHNS and CDR2 SASEGT. This CDR3 spans 13 amino acids. The V end lost 8 bases, the J end lost 4 bases, and 12 bases lay between the germline ends. The CDR3 region is CASGGGVNQPQHF. The CDR3 bases are TGTGCCAGCGGGGGTGGGGTGAATCAGCCCCAGCATTTT.

This clone showed up just a few times. The same CDR3 arises from other DNA sequences in this sample as well. V usage is TRBV19 and J usage is TRBJ1-5; D might be TRBD1 (6 bases). Trimming took off 8 bases at V and 4 bases at J, with 9 bases between the two ends. The CDR3 loop spans 12 amino acids. CDR1 and CDR2 (germline): LNHDA, SQIVND (reference sequence). The CDR3 loop reads CASRRGNQPQHF. CDR3 bases: TGTGCCAGTCGGAGGGGGAATCAGCCCCAGCATTTT.

The chain combines TRBV7-9 with TRBJ2-5; D perhaps matches TRBD2 (6 bases). V was pared by 3 bases and J by 11 bases, with 19 bases between. The V gene's germline CDR1 is SEHNR and CDR2 FQNEAQ (reference sequence). This CDR3 spans 14 amino acids. The CDR3 is CASSFGGGTTEQYF. The DNA for the CDR3 is TGTGCCAGCAGCTTTGGGGGAGGAACTACGGAGCAGTACTTC.

CDR3 residues: CASITRSEQFF. The CDR3 DNA follows: TGTGCCAGCATAACCAGAAGTGAGCAGTTCTTC. This chain uses TRBV28 with TRBJ2-1, with no clear D. Trimming left V 7 bases short and J 9 bases short, with 10 bases between. The V gene's germline CDR1 is MDHEN and CDR2 SYDVKM. The CDR3 extends over 11 amino acids.

The genes are TRBV6-1 and TRBJ2-7; TRBD1 matches 9 bases. The germline CDR1 and CDR2 sequences are MNHNS and SASEGT. Trimming at V came to 3 bases and at J to 6 bases, leaving 9 bases not matched to a gene. The CDR3 spans 15 residues. The CDR3 nucleotides read TGTGCCAGCAGTGATATTGGGACAGGGTCGACCGAGCAGTACTTC. Residues: CASSDIGTGSTEQYF.

The rearrangement joins TRBV28 to TRBJ2-3; maybe TRBD2 (6 bases). The germline V gene has CDR1 MDHEN and CDR2 SYDVKM. This CDR3 spans 15 amino acids. The V gene lost 6 bases and the J gene lost 3 bases, with 16 bases spanning the gap. This CDR3 is CASRPAGPRTDTQYF. CDR3 in DNA: TGTGCCAGCAGACCAGCGGGCCCGCGGACAGATACGCAGTATTTT.

The chain couples TRBV11-2 to TRBJ2-1; D perhaps matches TRBD2 (6 bases). Germline V gene lookup returns CDR1 SGHAT and CDR2 FQNNGV. CDR3 size: 11 residues. Trimming stripped 8 bases from V and 7 bases from J, with 9 bases between. In DNA, the CDR3 is TGTGCCAGCGGTGGACTAAATGAGCAGTTCTTC. The encoded protein is CASGGLNEQFF.

For this clone: This sample includes further DNA sequences coding for the same CDR3. The chain carries TRBV9 and TRBJ2-2; D is unresolved. Germline CDR1 reads SGDLS; CDR2 reads YYNGEE. The V and J ends lost 2 bases and 0 bases respectively, with 8 bases between them. CDR3 length: 15 residues. CDR3 sequence (DNA): TGTGCCAGCAGCGTCGGGCCCCCGAACACCGGGGAGCTGTTTTTT. It codes for CASSVGPPNTGELFF.

The rearrangement uses TRBV28 and TRBJ2-7; D is possibly TRBD1 (6 bases). The CDR3 length is 16 residues. V was trimmed by 6 bases and J by 2 bases, leaving 20 bases between them. Germline loops: CDR1 MDHEN, CDR2 SYDVKM. CDR3 loop: CASSTHGGRVAYEQYF. The CDR3 DNA follows: TGTGCCAGCAGCACTCATGGGGGCAGGGTGGCCTACGAGCAGTACTTC.

The V gene is TRBV15, the J gene TRBJ1-4, with D perhaps TRBD1 (5 bases). The germline V gene has CDR1 LNHNV and CDR2 YYDKDF (reference sequence). The CDR3 runs 18 residues. Trimming took 0 bases from V and 3 from J, leaving 17 bases between them. CDR3 in DNA: TGTGCCACCAGCAGAGATCAGGGACTTCGACAACCTAATGAAAAACTGTTTTTT. Translated, it gives CATSRDQGLRQPNEKLFF. Full variable domain (outside the CDR3, taken from reference TRBV15 and TRBJ1-4): DAMVIQNPRYQVTQFGKPVTLSCSQTLNHNVMYWYQQKSSQAPKLLFHYYDKDFNNEADTPDNFQSRRPNTSFCFLDIRSPGLGDTAMYLCATSRDQGLRQPNEKLFFGSGTQLSVL.

The chain joins TRBV5-4 to TRBJ2-3, with TRBD1 matching over 7 bases. From germline, CDR1 is SGHNT and CDR2 YYREEE (reference sequence). After removal of 4 bases from V and 0 bases from J, the junction contained 5 bases not matched to a gene. The CDR3 extends over 15 amino acids. As DNA, the CDR3 is TGTGCCAGCAGCAGCGGACAGGTTAGCACAGATACGCAGTATTTT. It translates to CASSSGQVSTDTQYF.

This CDR3 reads CASSLQGNPYEQYF. The CDR3 DNA follows: TGTGCCAGCAGTTTACAGGGAAATCCCTACGAGCAGTACTTC. The chain couples TRBV28 to TRBJ2-7; TRBD1 is a possible D gene (5 bases). Germline V gives CDR1 MDHEN, CDR2 SYDVKM. V lost 2 bases and J lost 2, with 10 bases in between. The CDR3 spans 14 residues.